Presented here are 2 T cell receptor beta chains from one specimen sequenced in a study of sequential checkpoint blockade in melanoma (dated by TCRdb to the late 2010s). Library creation used the immunoSEQ multiplex PCR assay. TCRdb's version of the immuneACCESS table is confined to in-frame rearrangements and falls short of the full clone set. An unresolved V gene accounts for under half of the shortfall where checked; the remainder is of unknown origin. Within this sample are under 25,000 clones, with more than 60% of them counted one time only. Around two fifths of the sample is held by the ten biggest clonotypes. This specimen's treatment or condition label, interpreted: randomized to nivolumab then ipilimumab (arm A) or the reverse (arm B). The input for sequencing was CD8+ T cells sorted from blood (inferred from file names), taken from a patient given nivolumab and ipilimumab in sequence. All receptors derive from a human donor with melanoma.

This rearrangement joins TRBV9 to TRBJ2-5; a weak D match, TRBD1 (6 bases). The DNA end lines up better with TRBJ2-7; the J call may be wrong. The length of the CDR3 is 14 residues. The germline gives CDR1 SGDLS, CDR2 YYNGEE. The CDR3 spells CASSVGDNSYEQYF. Written as DNA, the CDR3 is TGTGCCAGCAGCGTAGGGGACAACTCCTACGAGCAGTACTTC.

This chain uses TRBV6-7 with TRBJ1-1; 7 nucleotides align to TRBD1. TRBV6-7 qualifies as an ORF whose function is uncertain. V lost 6 bases, J lost 1 base, and 5 bases stayed unmatched. This CDR3 has 14 residues. CDR3 bases: TGTGCCAGCAGCTCTTGGACAGGGAACACTGAAGCTTTCTTT. Its protein product is CASSSWTGNTEAFF.